In its sample, the clone carrying this T cell receptor beta chain was seen a few times. Every bit of the isolated RNA underwent reverse transcription, so sequencing read expressed TCRB transcripts. Data came from immunoSEQ multiplex PCR; TCRdb stores just in-frame clones and leaves some out. The sample includes over 500,000 clones, about 16% of them seen just once. These data belong to a study of beta chain features in type 1 diabetes. The CDR3 totals 14 residues. Trimming removed 1 base at V and 5 bases at J, with 12 bases between. Germline CDR1 and CDR2: KGHSH and LQKENI. It was via CD45RO/CCR7/CD25/CD127/CD95/CD27 that CD4+ naive, central memory, regulatory and stem cell-like memory cells were sorted.

The genes are TRBV18 and TRBJ2-7; D possibly matches TRBD1 or TRBD2 (6 bases each). This clonotype was sampled from a young man in good health. The sequenced material came from naive CD4+ T cells from blood. CDR3 region: CASSPLEGGHEQYF. In DNA form, the CDR3 reads TGTGCCAGCTCACCACTGGAGGGGGGCCACGAGCAGTACTTC. Combining the CDR3 with reference TRBV18 and TRBJ2-7 gives the whole variable domain NAGVMQNPRHLVRRRGQEARLRCSPMKGHSHVYWYRQLPEEGLKFMVYLQKENIIDESGMPKERFSAEFPKEGPSILRIQQVVRGDSAAYFCASSPLEGGHEQYFGPGTRLTVT.